This T cell receptor beta chain came from a study of cytomegalovirus exposure and HLA in healthy donors. Study observations and caveats: The authors confirmed in vitro that three CMV-associated chains were specific for CMV antigens.

The repertoire was sequenced with immunoSEQ multiplex PCR; TCRdb's copy has only in-frame clones and lacks some. This sample has 130,000 or so clones; about nine tenths occur once, and the top ten carry about 3%. The donors were members of the validation cohort, which comprised 120 subjects and was separate from the first cohort of roughly 700 subjects. Turning to this clone: Its antigen is undetermined.

The sample comprised PBMCs. The TCR was taken from a man aged 25-45 years in good health and CMV-seronegative.

The CDR3 loop reads CASSPPEDRGRYEQYF. The CDR3 DNA is TGTGCCAGCTCACCACCGGAAGACCGGGGGAGATACGAGCAGTACTTC. The chain links TRBV18 to TRBJ2-7; perhaps TRBD2 as D (6 bases). The germline V gene has CDR1 KGHSH and CDR2 LQKENI. Trimming pared 0 bases from V and 4 bases from J, leaving 16 bases between. This CDR3 contains 16 residues.